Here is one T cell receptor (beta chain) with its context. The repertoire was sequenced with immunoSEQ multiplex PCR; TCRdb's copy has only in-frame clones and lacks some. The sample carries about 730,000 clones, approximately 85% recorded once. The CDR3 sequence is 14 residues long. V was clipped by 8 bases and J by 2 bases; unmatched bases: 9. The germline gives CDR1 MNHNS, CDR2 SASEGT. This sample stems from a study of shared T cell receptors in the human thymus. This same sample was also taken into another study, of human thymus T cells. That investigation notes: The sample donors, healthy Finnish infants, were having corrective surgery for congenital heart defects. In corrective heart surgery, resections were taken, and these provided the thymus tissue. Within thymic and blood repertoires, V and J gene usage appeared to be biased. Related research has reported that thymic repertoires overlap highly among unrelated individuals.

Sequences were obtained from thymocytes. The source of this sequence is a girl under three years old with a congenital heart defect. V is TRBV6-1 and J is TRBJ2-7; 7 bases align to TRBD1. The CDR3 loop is CASATGQPTYEQYF. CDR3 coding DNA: TGTGCCAGCGCCACGGGACAGCCAACCTACGAGCAGTACTTC.